The rows below give T cell receptor beta chains drawn from one sample of a study of Ad26.COV2.S vaccination and SARS-CoV-2 variants. The method was immunoSEQ multiplex PCR; TCRdb's version includes in-frame clones alone and lacks a portion of them. The data show 250,000 to 300,000 clones, with 70% to 90% seen just once and more than 2.5% held by the top ten. Here the sequenced sample was peripheral blood, taken in a trial of Ad26.COV2.S vaccine versus placebo. Every receptor here comes from a person aged 18 to 59 who received the Ad26.COV2.S COVID-19 vaccine or a placebo. CDR3s include the opening cysteine and the closing phenylalanine or tryptophan. The D gene is left open where the match is weak. Size tells how often a clone was seen (once, few, many) or the class of an expanded clone, and some rows leave it out.

v_call	clone_size	d_call	j_call	cdr3_nt	cdr3_aa
TRBV2	.	TRBD2	TRBJ2-7	TGTGCCAGCGGGGGGACTAGCGGGAGGGCTCGAGAGCAGTACTTC	CASGGTSGRAREQYF
TRBV19	.	TRBD1	TRBJ1-5	TGTGCCAGTAGTCGATCGGGACAGCTGAATCAGCCCCAGCATTTT	CASSRSGQLNQPQHF
TRBV6-1	.	.	TRBJ1-2	TGTGCCAGCAGTGAAAGTATGAGGTATGGCTACACCTTC	CASSESMRYGYTF
TRBV19	.	.	TRBJ1-2	TGTGCCAGTAGTACGCACGGGGGAGGCTACACCTTC	CASSTHGGGYTF
TRBV19	.	.	TRBJ1-2	TGTGCCAGTAGTAAGGGGCCTGGAGGAGACGGCTACACCTTC	CASSKGPGGDGYTF
TRBV11-2	.	TRBD1	TRBJ2-1	TGTGCCAGCAGTTTCGGGACAGGGATCAATGAGCAGTTCTTC	CASSFGTGINEQFF
TRBV2	.	TRBD1	TRBJ1-1	TGTGCCAGCAGTCGACAGGGGGCTTGGAACACTGAAGCTTTCTTT	CASSRQGAWNTEAFF
TRBV3-1/TRBV3-2	.	.	TRBJ2-5	TGTGCCAGCAGCCCTAGGTCTACTCAAGAGACCCAGTACTTC	CASSPRSTQETQYF
TRBV6-1	.	.	TRBJ2-1	TGTGCCAGCAGTGGGGTAGCTGGATCAGGCTCCTACAATGAGCAGTTCTTC	CASSGVAGSGSYNEQFF
TRBV27	.	.	TRBJ1-5	TGTGCCAGCAGTTTAATTGGGGGGGATCAGCCCCAGCATTTT	CASSLIGGDQPQHF
TRBV2	.	.	TRBJ1-1	TGTGCCAGCAGTGCAAAGGGTTCGAACACTGAAGCTTTCTTT	CASSAKGSNTEAFF
TRBV5-6	once	TRBD2	TRBJ2-5	TGTGCCAGCAGCCCCGATCGGGGGGTCCAAGAGACCCAGTACTTC	CASSPDRGVQETQYF
TRBV5-1	once	.	TRBJ2-2	TGCGCCAGCAGCCCTGAGGGACTGAACACCGGGGAGCTGTTTTTT	CASSPEGLNTGELFF
TRBV14	.	.	TRBJ1-4	TGTGCCAGCAGCCAAGATACAGGACGCCCCGAGAGGCTGTTTTTT	CASSQDTGRPERLFF
TRBV19	.	TRBD2	TRBJ2-7	TGTGCCAGTAGTATGCGGGAGGGAGGTAGCGAGCAGTACTTC	CASSMREGGSEQYF
TRBV5-8	.	.	TRBJ1-6	TGTGCCAGCAGCTTGGTACTCGGAGTATCACCCCTCCACTTT	CASSLVLGVSPLHF
TRBV18	.	.	TRBJ2-3	TGTGCCAGCTCCCCAAGGGGCAGGTTCTCTAGCACAGATACGCAGTATTTT	CASSPRGRFSSTDTQYF
TRBV7-9	.	TRBD2	TRBJ2-1	TGTGCCAGCAGCTTAGCGCCCGGGACTAGCGGGAGAAGAAATGAGCAGTTCTTC	CASSLAPGTSGRRNEQFF
TRBV7-9	.	TRBD1	TRBJ2-2	TGTGCCAGCAGCTTAATACTCCTCAGAAACAGGGGGCGTATCGGGGAGCTGTTTTTT	CASSLILLRNRGRIGELFF
TRBV7-9	.	TRBD1	TRBJ1-1	TGTGCCAGCAGCGGTTCAGGGGGTCGCACTGAAGCTTTCTTT	CASSGSGGRTEAFF
TRBV7-8	.	TRBD2	TRBJ2-7	TGTGCCAGCAGCCTCACAACCGGGAGGAACGAGCAGTACTTC	CASSLTTGRNEQYF
TRBV18	.	.	TRBJ1-3	TGTGCCAGCTCACCAGACAGGCTCCGCTCTGGAAACACCATATATTTT	CASSPDRLRSGNTIYF
TRBV11-2	.	.	TRBJ2-7	TGTGCCAGCAGCCCGACGGACACCTCCTACGAGCAGTACTTC	CASSPTDTSYEQYF
TRBV18	.	TRBD1	TRBJ1-1	TGTGCCAGCTCACCCTTCCGGGACAGTCGTGTTAGGAGCATGAACACTGAAGCTTTCTTT	CASSPFRDSRVRSMNTEAFF
TRBV5-1	.	TRBD2	TRBJ2-1	TGCGCCAGCAGCCCGGGAGCGGGAAGAACCTACAATGAGCAGTTCTTC	CASSPGAGRTYNEQFF
TRBV2	.	.	TRBJ2-2	TGTGCCAGCAGTGAAGCGCGAGGCGGGGAGCTGTTTTTT	CASSEARGGELFF
TRBV10-1	.	TRBD1	TRBJ1-5	TGCGCCAGCAGTAAAGGACAGGTCAATCAGCCCCAGCATTTT	CASSKGQVNQPQHF
TRBV7-3	.	.	TRBJ2-3	TGTGCCAGCAGCCTACAGGGTTTCGGTACGCAGTATTTT	CASSLQGFGTQYF
TRBV28	.	.	TRBJ2-7	TGTGCCAGCAGCCACCCTTTAGGGGGAACCTACGAGCAGTACTTC	CASSHPLGGTYEQYF
TRBV11-2	.	.	TRBJ2-3	TGTGCCAGCACGCCAGGGGACCATCGGCGGTATTTT	CASTPGDHRRYF